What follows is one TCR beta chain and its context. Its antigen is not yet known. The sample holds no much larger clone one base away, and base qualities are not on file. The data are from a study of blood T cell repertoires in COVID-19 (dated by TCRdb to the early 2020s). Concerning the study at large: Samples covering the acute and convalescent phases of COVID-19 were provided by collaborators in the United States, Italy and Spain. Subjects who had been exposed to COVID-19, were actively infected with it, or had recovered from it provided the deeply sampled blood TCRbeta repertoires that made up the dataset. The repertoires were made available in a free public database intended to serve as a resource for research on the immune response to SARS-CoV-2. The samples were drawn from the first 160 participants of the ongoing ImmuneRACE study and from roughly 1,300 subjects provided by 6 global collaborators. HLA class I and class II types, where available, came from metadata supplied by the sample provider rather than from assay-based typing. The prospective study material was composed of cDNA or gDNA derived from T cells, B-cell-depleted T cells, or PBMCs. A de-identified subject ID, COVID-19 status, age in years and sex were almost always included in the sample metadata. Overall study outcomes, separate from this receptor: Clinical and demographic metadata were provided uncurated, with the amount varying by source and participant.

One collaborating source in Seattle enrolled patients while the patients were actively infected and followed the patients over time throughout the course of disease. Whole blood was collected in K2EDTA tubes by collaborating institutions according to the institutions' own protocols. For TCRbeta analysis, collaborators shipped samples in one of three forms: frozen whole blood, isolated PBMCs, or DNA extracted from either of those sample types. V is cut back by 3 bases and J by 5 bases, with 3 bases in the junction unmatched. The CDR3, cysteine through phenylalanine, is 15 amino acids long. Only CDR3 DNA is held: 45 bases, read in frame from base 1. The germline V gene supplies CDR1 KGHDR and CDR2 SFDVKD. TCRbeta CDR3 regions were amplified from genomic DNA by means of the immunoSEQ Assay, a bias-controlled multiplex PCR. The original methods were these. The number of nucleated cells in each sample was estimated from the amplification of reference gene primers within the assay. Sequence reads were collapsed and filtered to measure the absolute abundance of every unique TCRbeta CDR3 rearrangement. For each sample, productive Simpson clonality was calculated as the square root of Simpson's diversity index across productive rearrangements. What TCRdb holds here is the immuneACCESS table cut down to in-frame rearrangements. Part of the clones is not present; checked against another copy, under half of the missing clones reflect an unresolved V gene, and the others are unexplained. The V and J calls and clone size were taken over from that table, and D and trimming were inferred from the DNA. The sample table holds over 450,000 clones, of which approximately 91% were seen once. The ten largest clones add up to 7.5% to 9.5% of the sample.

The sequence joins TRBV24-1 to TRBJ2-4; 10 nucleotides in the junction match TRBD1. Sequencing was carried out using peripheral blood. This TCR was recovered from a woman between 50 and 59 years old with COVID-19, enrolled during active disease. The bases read TGTGCCACCAGTGATGACGACAGGGGGCAAAACATTCAGTACTTC. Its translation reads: CATSDDDRGQNIQYF.